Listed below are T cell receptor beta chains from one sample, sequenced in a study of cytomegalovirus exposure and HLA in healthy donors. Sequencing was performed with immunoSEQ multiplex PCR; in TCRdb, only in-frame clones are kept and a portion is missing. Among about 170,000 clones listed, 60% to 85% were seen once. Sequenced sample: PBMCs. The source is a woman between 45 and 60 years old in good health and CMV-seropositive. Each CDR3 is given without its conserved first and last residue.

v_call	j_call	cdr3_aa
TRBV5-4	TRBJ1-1	ASSRGPSGDTEAF
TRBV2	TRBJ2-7	ASDSLGLARTYEQY
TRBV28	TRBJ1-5	ASNPWGGYSNQPQH
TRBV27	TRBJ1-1	ASSWGSQGPNTEAF
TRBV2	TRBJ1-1	ASRIEQGALEAF
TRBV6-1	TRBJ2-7	ASSATIYYEQY
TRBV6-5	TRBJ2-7	ASSYDGHLSYEQY
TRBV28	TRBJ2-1	ATGRTGYNEQF
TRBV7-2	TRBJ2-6	ASSLATGSGANVLT
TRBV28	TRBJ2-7	ASSLLSGGQGYEQY
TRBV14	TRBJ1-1	ASSQGQLTEAF
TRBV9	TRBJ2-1	ASSPNYNEQF
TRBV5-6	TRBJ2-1	ASSFGEAYNEQF
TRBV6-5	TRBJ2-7	ASRGRGSDYEQY
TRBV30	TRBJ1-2	AWTLDGTGGPGYGYT
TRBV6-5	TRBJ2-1	ASGRGSIHNEQF
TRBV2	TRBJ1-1	ASNFDRDGDAF
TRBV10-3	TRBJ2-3	AISPSLLGTDTQY
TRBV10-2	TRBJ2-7	ASRSRDRGLEQY
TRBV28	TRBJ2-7	ASSYIAGVAYEQY
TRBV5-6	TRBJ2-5	ASSLFLSTSEQETQY
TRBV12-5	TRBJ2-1	ASGLSSLDEQF
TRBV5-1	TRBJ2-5	ASSSRDWQETQY
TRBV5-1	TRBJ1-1	ASSWDRGGTEAF
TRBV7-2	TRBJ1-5	ASSLEQGENQPQH
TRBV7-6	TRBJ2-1	ASSPGGGSSYNEQF
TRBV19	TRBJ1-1	ASSPGVDRGRDTEAF
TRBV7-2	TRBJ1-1	ASSLGRQDPGAF
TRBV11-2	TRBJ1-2	ASSRLGRPLYGYT
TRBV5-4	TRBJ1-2	ASRGQGNYGYT
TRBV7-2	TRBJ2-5	ASRGVGLVLETQY
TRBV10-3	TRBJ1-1	AISESWGASTEAF
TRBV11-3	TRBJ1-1	ASREGGTEAF
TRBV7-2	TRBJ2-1	ASSPNRYNEQF
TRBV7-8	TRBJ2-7	ASSRSTSAFYEQY
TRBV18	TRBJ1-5	ASSSLADSNQPQH
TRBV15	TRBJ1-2	ATSRGRFFGYT
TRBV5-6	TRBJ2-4	ASSVYRGANIQY
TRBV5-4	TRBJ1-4	ASRLRGPGEKLF